Here is one T cell receptor beta chain with its context. The CDR3 consists of 14 residues. CDR1 MRHNA and CDR2 SNTAGT come from the germline V gene. Trimming stripped 7 bases from V and 6 bases from J, with 16 bases between. Source study methods: Amplification of reference gene primers provided the estimated nucleated cell counts. The protocol was immunoSEQ multiplex PCR, while the TCRdb copy is restricted to in-frame clones and leaves out a portion. The DNA gave D and trimming, while V, J and clone size come from that table. There are some 130,000 clones in the sample; about 89% occur only once, and 3% to 4.5% lies in the top ten. This entry comes from a study of blood T cell repertoires in COVID-19. Study background: Acute-phase and convalescent COVID-19 samples originated in the United States, Italy and Spain. T cells, B-cell-depleted T cells, or PBMCs supplied cDNA or gDNA.

The TCR originated in a woman aged 60-75 years with acute or convalescent COVID-19. This chain joins TRBV6-4 and TRBJ2-1; a possible D gene is TRBD2 (5 bases). The sequencing input was peripheral blood. The CDR3, as DNA: TGTGCCAGCAAAAGAGACTACGCGAGCAATGAGCAGTTCTTC. Protein: CASKRDYASNEQFF.